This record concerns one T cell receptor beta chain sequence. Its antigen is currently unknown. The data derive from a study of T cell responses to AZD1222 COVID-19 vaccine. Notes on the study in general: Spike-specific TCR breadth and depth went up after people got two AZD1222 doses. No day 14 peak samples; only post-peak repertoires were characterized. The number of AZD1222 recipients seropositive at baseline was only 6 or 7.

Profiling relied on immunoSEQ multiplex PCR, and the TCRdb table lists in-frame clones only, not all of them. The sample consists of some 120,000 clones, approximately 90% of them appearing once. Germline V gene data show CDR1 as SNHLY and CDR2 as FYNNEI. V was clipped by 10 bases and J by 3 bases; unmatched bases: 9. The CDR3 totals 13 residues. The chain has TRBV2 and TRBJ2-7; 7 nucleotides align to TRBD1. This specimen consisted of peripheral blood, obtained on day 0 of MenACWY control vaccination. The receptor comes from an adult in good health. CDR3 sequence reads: CATTRDSNYEQYF. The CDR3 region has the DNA TGTGCCACCACCCGGGACAGTAACTACGAGCAGTACTTC.